The 20 T cell receptor beta chains in this list originate from one sample, sequenced in a study of blood T cell repertoires in COVID-19. Data came from immunoSEQ multiplex PCR; TCRdb stores just in-frame clones and leaves some out. This table has some 270,000 clones, 85% to 90% appearing once. Sequencing was carried out using peripheral blood. The receptors here all came from a woman in her fifties or sixties with COVID-19, enrolled during active disease.

The chain uses TRBV6-4 and TRBJ1-2; possible D gene TRBD1, 6 bases. CDR1 is MRHNA and CDR2 is SNTAGT in the germline V gene. Trimming shortened V by 9 bases and J by 2 bases, and 13 bases separated the two germline ends. This CDR3 spans 13 amino acids. DNA of the CDR3: TGTGCCAGGAACAGGGCTCCAAACTATGGCTACACCTTC. Its translation is CARNRAPNYGYTF.

The chain employs TRBV18 and TRBJ1-6; TRBD1 agrees at 8 bases. The V gene's germline CDR1 is KGHSH and CDR2 LQKENI. The CDR3 consists of 14 residues. V lost 4 bases, J lost 9 bases, and 5 bases stayed unmatched. The CDR3 spells CASSQQGGSSPLHF. CDR3 nucleotides: TGTGCCAGCTCACAACAGGGGGGGTCTTCACCCCTCCACTTT.

The V gene is TRBV27, the J gene TRBJ2-3; D remains ambiguous. Between the trimmed V and J ends, which lost 5 bases and 0 bases, there was a span of 6 bases. This CDR3 comprises 13 residues. The germline V gene encodes CDR1 MNHEY and CDR2 SMNVEV (reference sequence). CDR3 residues: CASSPPSTDTQYF. The CDR3 DNA reads as TGTGCCAGCAGTCCCCCTAGCACAGATACGCAGTATTTT.

The rearrangement links TRBV11-2 to TRBJ2-3; D may be TRBD1 (5 bases). This CDR3 spans 14 amino acids. Germline V lookup: CDR1 SGHAT, CDR2 FQNNGV. The germline V and J ends were trimmed by 7 bases and 4 bases, with 15 bases remaining between them. The CDR3 coding sequence is TGTGCCAGCACCCAGATGGGGCTGGCAGATACGCAGTATTTT. This gives the protein CASTQMGLADTQYF.

CDR3 sequence: CASSQKEGTSNQEQFF. For the CDR3, the DNA is TGTGCCAGCAGCCAAAAGGAAGGGACTAGCAATCAAGAGCAGTTCTTC. The chain is built from TRBV3-1 (or the pseudogene TRBV3-2) and TRBJ2-1, with 9 nucleotides matching TRBD2. This CDR3 has 16 amino acids. J gave up 10 bases and V 2 bases, and 12 bases lay outside the gene matches. The germline V gene has CDR1 LGHDT and CDR2 YNNKEL (reference sequence).

The CDR3 reads CASSPQRSNRWSSGNTIYF. The CDR3 DNA follows: TGTGCCAGCTCACCTCAGCGGTCCAACCGATGGAGCTCTGGAAACACCATATATTTT. This sequence joins TRBV18 and TRBJ1-3; D gene uncertain. The CDR3 is 19 residues long. V was clipped by 3 bases and J by 0 bases, with 21 bases between them. Germline CDR1 KGHSH, CDR2 LQKENI.

The CDR3 is CASSQGTGSSYNEQFF. In nucleotides, the CDR3 is TGTGCCAGCAGCCAAGGGACAGGGAGCTCCTACAATGAGCAGTTCTTC. The rearrangement uses TRBV3-1 (or the pseudogene TRBV3-2) and TRBJ2-1; 8 nucleotides align to TRBD1. V lost 1 base and J lost 0; bases outside the gene matches: 2. There are 16 residues in the CDR3. In germline, CDR1 is LGHDT, CDR2 YNNKEL (reference sequence).

The chain is built from TRBV5-1 and TRBJ2-5; TRBD2 matches at 10 bases. V shed 5 bases and J 4 bases; nucleotides not matched to a gene: 8. This CDR3 region has 15 residues. Per germline, CDR1 SGHRS and CDR2 YFSETQ. The CDR3 loop is CASSRAGGPLETQYF. CDR3 sequence (DNA): TGCGCCAGCAGTCGAGCGGGGGGGCCTTTAGAGACCCAGTACTTC.

This clone was counted a few times. The V gene is TRBV30, the J gene TRBJ1-2; D is perhaps TRBD1 (6 bases). The CDR3 has 13 amino acids. Germline V CDR1 and CDR2: GTSNPN, SVGIG (reference sequence). V lost 8 bases and J lost 4, with 17 bases in between. The CDR3 loop reads CASTGLSSYGYTF. For the CDR3, the DNA is TGTGCCAGCACAGGGTTGAGCTCCTATGGCTACACCTTC.

The chain joins TRBV27 to TRBJ1-3, with D maybe TRBD1 (5 bases). CDR3 size: 14 residues. The germline gives CDR1 MNHEY, CDR2 SMNVEV (reference sequence). Trimming pared 5 bases from V and 3 bases from J, leaving 11 bases between. The CDR3 sequence is CASSAGDLGNTIYF. CDR3 in DNA: TGTGCCAGCAGTGCGGGGGACCTTGGAAACACCATATATTTT.

This chain connects TRBV7-9 to TRBJ1-4, with D hard to call. Trimming took 1 base from V and 6 from J, leaving 15 bases between them. Germline CDR1 SEHNR, CDR2 FQNEAQ (reference sequence). This CDR3 region has 16 residues. The CDR3 DNA sequence: TGTGCCAGCAGCTTAGTACCAGGCCAGATGGATGAAAAACTGTTTTTT. Translated: CASSLVPGQMDEKLFF. Complete variable domain (other parts from reference TRBV7-9 and TRBJ1-4): DTGVSQNPRHKITKRGQNVTFRCDPISEHNRLYWYRQTLGQGPEFLTYFQNEAQLEKSRLLSDRFSAERPKGSFSTLEIQRTEQGDSAMYLCASSLVPGQMDEKLFFGSGTQLSVL.

V is TRBV9 and J is TRBJ1-1; possibly TRBD1 for D (6 bases). V shed 4 bases and J shed 4 bases, with 23 bases lying between them. In germline, CDR1 is SGDLS, CDR2 YYNGEE. The length of the CDR3 is 17 residues. CDR3 residues: CASSSLAGGGGGTEAFF. The CDR3 DNA follows: TGTGCCAGCAGCTCCCTGGCTGGGGGCGGAGGAGGCACTGAAGCTTTCTTT.

The chain has TRBV21-1 and TRBJ1-4; TRBD1, the D gene given by the table, was not confirmed from the DNA. TRBV21-1 is a listed pseudogene. This CDR3 is 18 amino acids long. CDR3 in amino acids: CASSNPPPRNRDCEKLFF. DNA of the CDR3: TGTGCCAGCAGCAATCCCCCTCCAAGGAACAGGGATTGTGAAAAACTGTTTTTT.

The chain couples TRBV3-1 (or the pseudogene TRBV3-2) to TRBJ2-1; 7 positions match TRBD1. V lost 4 bases and J lost 7; bases outside the gene matches: 7. CDR1 and CDR2 (germline): LGHDT, YNNKEL (reference sequence). The CDR3 contains 14 residues. DNA for the CDR3: TGTGCCAGCAGCCCCGCGACAGGGATGAATGAGCAGTTCTTC. Encoded protein: CASSPATGMNEQFF.

The chain joins TRBV7-8 to TRBJ1-5; D is uncertain. Germline CDR1 is SGHVS and CDR2 is FQNEAQ. Trimming stripped 5 bases from V and 0 bases from J, with 8 bases between. The CDR3 spans 14 residues. CDR3 residues: CASSKFYSNQPQHF. CDR3 nucleotides: TGTGCCAGCAGCAAATTTTATAGCAATCAGCCCCAGCATTTT.

As concerns this clone: An end of the junction differs from the germline gene, which may be a read error. The rearrangement uses TRBV19 and TRBJ1-5, with TRBD1 matching over 7 bases. The length of the CDR3 is 16 residues. CDR1 and CDR2 (germline): LNHDA, SQIVND (reference sequence). DNA for the CDR3: TGTGCCAGTAGTATTTGGGGACAGACAAGCAATCAGCCCCGGCATTTT. Its protein is CASSIWGQTSNQPRHF.

The CDR3 nucleotides are TGTGCCAGCAGCTTAGCGGGACCGAACACCGGGGAGCTGTTTTTT. This sequence encodes CASSLAGPNTGELFF. This chain connects TRBV7-3 to TRBJ2-2, with a weak D call TRBD2 (6 bases). The germline gives CDR1 SGHTA, CDR2 FQGTGA. The CDR3 covers 15 residues. V lost 2 bases to trimming and J lost 0 bases, with 7 bases between them.

The chain couples TRBV7-2 to TRBJ2-7; 7 positions match TRBD1. CDR3 length: 17 residues. CDR1 SGHTA and CDR2 FQGNSA come from the germline V gene. The V gene end was trimmed by 0 bases and the J gene end by 0 bases; junction bases not matched to a gene: 8. The CDR3 bases are TGTGCCAGCAGCTTAGCGTTCGACAGGGTCCACTCCTACGAGCAGTACTTC. Translated, it gives CASSLAFDRVHSYEQYF.

A note on this clone: The sample carries other DNA sequences with the same CDR3. This rearrangement joins TRBV18 to TRBJ1-1; 8 bases match TRBD1. Germline V lookup: CDR1 KGHSH, CDR2 LQKENI. V trimming: 2 bases; J trimming: 4 bases; junction bases outside the gene matches: 3. The length of the CDR3 is 14 residues. This chain's CDR3 is CASSPTTGGTEAFF. The DNA of the CDR3 is TGTGCCAGCTCACCAACAACAGGGGGCACTGAAGCTTTCTTT.

The chain combines TRBV27 with TRBJ2-7, with D unresolved. This CDR3 contains 14 residues. The V gene's germline CDR1 is MNHEY and CDR2 SMNVEV (reference sequence). The ends were cut back, 3 bases at V and 0 bases at J, with 9 bases in the middle. The CDR3 sequence is CASSFEVSSYEQYF. The DNA for the CDR3 is TGTGCCAGCAGTTTTGAGGTGAGCTCCTACGAGCAGTACTTC.